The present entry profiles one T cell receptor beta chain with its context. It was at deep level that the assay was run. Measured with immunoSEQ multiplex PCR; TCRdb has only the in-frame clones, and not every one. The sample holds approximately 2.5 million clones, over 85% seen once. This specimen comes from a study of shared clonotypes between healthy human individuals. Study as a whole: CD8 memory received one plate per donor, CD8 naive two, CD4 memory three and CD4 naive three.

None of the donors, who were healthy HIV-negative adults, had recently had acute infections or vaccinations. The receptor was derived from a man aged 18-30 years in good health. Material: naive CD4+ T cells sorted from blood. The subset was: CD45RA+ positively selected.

CDR3 bases: TGTGCCAGCAGTCGACAGGGGGACTATGGCTACACCTTC. Translated: CASSRQGDYGYTF. V usage is TRBV2 and J usage is TRBJ1-2, with 9 positions matching TRBD1. V lost 5 bases, J lost 3 bases, and 1 base stayed unmatched. In germline, CDR1 is SNHLY, CDR2 FYNNEI. The CDR3 has 13 residues.